This T cell receptor beta chain was identified in a study of control samples from healthy donors and cancer patients. Assay: immunoSEQ multiplex PCR; the TCRdb copy retains only in-frame clones and omits some. The sample records under 70,000 clones, 88% being singletons. V lost 4 bases, J lost 4 bases, and 11 bases lay in between. The CDR3 is made up of 15 amino acids. The V gene's germline CDR1 is LGHDT and CDR2 YNNKEL (reference sequence). V gene TRBV3-1 (or the pseudogene TRBV3-2) combines with J gene TRBJ2-6; possibly TRBD1 or TRBD2 for D (5 bases each). The TCR sequence derives from a man aged 50 to 60 in good health. Sample: blood. The CDR3 here is CASSLSGTGANVLTF. CDR3 in DNA: TGTGCCAGCAGCCTTTCCGGGACCGGGGCCAACGTCCTGACTTTC.